Following are 27 T cell receptor beta chains from one sample sequenced in a study of T-cell reconstitution after alpha-beta-depleted transplantation in children (TCRdb year 2016). The library was produced with PCR. The sequencer listed for this sample is Illumina HiSeq 2500. TCR libraries were prepared with molecular barcoding, using unique molecular identifiers to normalize TCRbeta repertoire quantification. Through fastp at Q25 and MiXCR, TCRdb rebuilt clones from the public reads, retaining in-frame beta chains. Every entry covers one CDR3 protein and lists the most common genes and DNA from its rows. The sample data list some 290,000 distinct CDR3 sequences, and roughly 9.5% of these were observed just once. Jointly, the top ten make up 10% of the sample. Source: PBMCs from the stem cell graft donor, taken from the stem cell graft. The origin of the receptors is a human donor who donated a stem cell graft to a child with SCID.

The genes are TRBV12-3 or TRBV12-4 and TRBJ1-5, with TRBD1 matching 8 bases. The CDR3 runs 14 residues. V was pared by 3 bases and J by 3 bases, with 1 base of the junction left unmatched. Written as DNA, the CDR3 is TGTGCCAGCAGTTTGGACAGGGACAATCAGCCCCAGCATTTT. This translates into CASSLDRDNQPQHF.

The V gene is TRBV20-1, the J gene TRBJ2-7, with 9 bases identical to TRBD2. CDR3 length: 13 residues. Losses at the gene ends were 4 bases for V and 4 bases for J; bases not matched to a gene: 5. Germline V lookup: CDR1 DFQATT, CDR2 SNEGSKA (reference sequence). CDR3: CSANLAGRYEQYF. In DNA, the CDR3 is TGCAGTGCTAATCTAGCGGGGAGGTACGAGCAGTACTTC.

This chain connects TRBV11-2 to TRBJ1-6; 10 bases align to TRBD1. V lost 5 bases, J lost 10 bases, and 8 bases stayed unmatched. CDR1 SGHAT and CDR2 FQNNGV come from the germline V gene. CDR3 length: 15 amino acids. CDR3 sequence: CASSISGTGASPLHF. The CDR3 bases are TGTGCCAGCAGCATATCTGGGACAGGGGCATCACCCCTCCACTTT.

This clonotype showed up just once. The chain employs TRBV7-2 and TRBJ1-6; D gene unclear. Germline V gives CDR1 SGHTA, CDR2 FQGNSA. This CDR3 comprises 16 residues. V lost 4 bases and J lost 1, with 11 bases in between. CDR3 coding DNA: TGTGCCAGCAGCTACGATTTGTCGTCCTATAATTCACCCCTCCACTTT. This gives the protein CASSYDLSSYNSPLHF.

The V and J genes are TRBV5-1 and TRBJ2-1; D may be TRBD1 or TRBD2 (5 bases each). The CDR3 spans 14 residues. Trimming pared 1 base from V and 8 bases from J, leaving 13 bases between. Germline values: CDR1 SGHRS, CDR2 YFSETQ. The CDR3 coding sequence is TGCGCCAGCAGCTTGTGGGACGACTCCGATGAGCAGTTCTTC. This translates into CASSLWDDSDEQFF.

V gene TRBV6-2 or TRBV6-3 combines with J gene TRBJ2-7; D is possibly TRBD2 (6 bases). Germline loops: CDR1 MNHEY, CDR2 SVGEGT. Trimming left V 6 bases short and J 3 bases short, with 12 bases between. There are 13 residues in the CDR3. The CDR3 loop reads CASSVTSLYEQYF. The CDR3 nucleotides are TGTGCCAGCAGCGTTACTAGCCTCTACGAGCAGTACTTC.

This clonotype was found a few times. Since a much larger clone is just one base distant, this may be a read error. The chain has TRBV12-3 or TRBV12-4 and TRBJ2-3; 7 bases agree with TRBD1. The V segment lost 6 bases and the J segment 2 bases; nucleotides outside the gene matches: 8. The CDR3 sequence is 15 residues long. As DNA, the CDR3 is TGTGCCAGCAGCCTCCGGGACAGAATCACAGATACGCAGTATTTT. This sequence encodes CASSLRDRITDTQYF.

This clonotype was seen only a few times. As DNA, the CDR3 is TGTGCCAGCAGCCTAGGACAGGGAAAAAAGTCTGGAAACACCATATATTTT. Translating gives CASSLGQGKKSGNTIYF. The chain uses TRBV12-3 or TRBV12-4 and TRBJ1-3; 8 bases align to TRBD1. The CDR3 is 17 amino acids. Unmatched junction bases numbered 11, after V lost 6 bases and J lost 1 base.

The chain couples TRBV4-1 to TRBJ2-2, with 8 nucleotides matching TRBD2. Trimming removed 0 bases from V and 1 base from J; junction bases left unmatched: 4. Germline CDR1 is MGHRA and CDR2 is YSYEKL. The CDR3 spans 17 residues. CDR3 in DNA: TGCGCCAGCAGCCAAGAACGACTAGCGTTGAACACCGGGGAGCTGTTTTTT. It specifies CASSQERLALNTGELFF.

The chain links TRBV7-9 to TRBJ2-3; D is ambiguous. Germline V gene lookup returns CDR1 SEHNR and CDR2 FQNEAQ (reference sequence). The V and J ends lost 5 bases and 3 bases respectively, with 15 bases between them. The CDR3 runs to 15 residues. The CDR3: CASSPSLAGTDTQYF. DNA for the CDR3: TGTGCCAGCAGCCCAAGCTTGGCCGGGACAGATACGCAGTATTTT. Filled out from reference TRBV7-9 and TRBJ2-3, the complete variable domain reads DTGVSQNPRHKITKRGQNVTFRCDPISEHNRLYWYRQTLGQGPEFLTYFQNEAQLEKSRLLSDRFSAERPKGSFSTLEIQRTEQGDSAMYLCASSPSLAGTDTQYFGPGTRLTVL.

In its sample, this clonotype was seen many times. This chain uses TRBV5-1 with TRBJ2-3; D remains ambiguous. Germline V lookup: CDR1 SGHRS, CDR2 YFSETQ. The CDR3 sequence is 15 residues long. Trimming stripped 0 bases from V and 1 base from J, with 9 bases between. DNA for the CDR3: TGCGCCAGCAGCTTGGACGACCCACGCACAGATACGCAGTATTTT. It specifies CASSLDDPRTDTQYF.

This chain links TRBV18 with TRBJ1-1; D is undetermined. V was clipped by 3 bases and J by 5 bases, with 10 bases between them. CDR1 and CDR2 (germline): KGHSH, LQKENI. CDR3 size: 13 residues. The CDR3 reads CASSPDIETEAFF. CDR3 nucleotides: TGTGCCAGCTCACCCGACATCGAAACTGAAGCTTTCTTT.

At least ten counts were recorded for this clonotype. The chain uses TRBV29-1 and TRBJ1-4, with a possible D match to TRBD1 (5 bases). The CDR3 is 12 residues long. Trimming took off 6 bases at V and 8 bases at J, with 13 bases between the two ends. The germline CDR1 and CDR2 sequences are SQVTM and ANQGSEA. Written as DNA, the CDR3 is TGCAGCGTGGATATGGGGGAGGAAAAACTGTTTTTT. Translated: CSVDMGEEKLFF.

A few counts support this clonotype. The V and J genes are TRBV5-1 and TRBJ2-7; D gene ambiguous. Looked up from germline, CDR1 is SGHRS and CDR2 is YFSETQ. V was clipped by 2 bases and J by 7 bases, with 19 bases between them. CDR3 length: 15 residues. The CDR3 region is CASSFDGNLEGEQYF. The CDR3 coding sequence is TGCGCCAGCAGCTTTGACGGCAATCTGGAAGGGGAGCAGTACTTC.

This clonotype was recorded a few times. This sequence joins TRBV27 and TRBJ1-6; a weak D match, TRBD1 (5 bases). The CDR3 totals 15 residues. Germline V gene lookup returns CDR1 MNHEY and CDR2 SMNVEV (reference sequence). V was clipped by 7 bases and J by 8 bases, with 18 bases between them. In DNA form, the CDR3 reads TGTGCCAGCACCTCCCGGGGGTCGGCGGATTCACCCCTCCACTTT. Its translation: CASTSRGSADSPLHF.

This clonotype came up a few times. The chain joins TRBV5-1 to TRBJ2-3; TRBD2 agrees at 14 bases. V lost 4 bases to trimming and J lost 9 bases; unmatched junction nucleotides: 10. The V gene's germline CDR1 is SGHRS and CDR2 YFSETQ. CDR3 size: 16 residues. The CDR3 DNA is TGCGCCAGCAGCCCCGGGACTAGCGGGGGCATGGGAACGCAGTATTTT. This gives the protein CASSPGTSGGMGTQYF.

In this sample, this clonotype turned up many times. The chain uses TRBV29-1 and TRBJ2-6; TRBD2 agrees at 15 bases. The germline CDR1 and CDR2 sequences are SQVTM and ANQGSEA. This CDR3 spans 16 amino acids. V trimming: 6 bases; J trimming: 3 bases; junction bases outside the gene matches: 3. The CDR3 sequence: CSVGLAGGLGANVLTF. The CDR3 DNA follows: TGCAGCGTCGGACTAGCGGGGGGGCTTGGGGCCAACGTCCTGACTTTC.

The V call is TRBV7-8, the J call TRBJ2-7, with unresolved D. Per the germline V gene, CDR1 is SGHVS and CDR2 is FQNEAQ. This CDR3 region has 14 residues. Trimming left V 3 bases short and J 3 bases short, with 12 bases between. The CDR3 here is CASSLGIRDYEQYF. The CDR3 DNA sequence: TGTGCCAGCAGCTTGGGGATCCGCGACTACGAGCAGTACTTC.

The V gene is TRBV7-9, the J gene TRBJ2-6; no clear D gene. CDR3 length equals 13 residues. With 7 bases removed from V and 0 bases from J, the gap between germline ends came to 4 bases. Germline V gene lookup returns CDR1 SEHNR and CDR2 FQNEAQ (reference sequence). CDR3 coding DNA: TGTGCCAGCACCCACTCTGGGGCCAACGTCCTGACTTTC. This encodes CASTHSGANVLTF.

This clonotype has more than one count but fewer than ten. The chain joins TRBV5-5 to TRBJ1-2; D uncertain. Per germline, CDR1 SGHKS and CDR2 YYEKEE (reference sequence). Trimming removed 3 bases at V and 0 bases at J, with 15 bases between. This CDR3 comprises 16 residues. This CDR3 reads CASSSELRGTNYGYTF. DNA of the CDR3: TGTGCCAGCAGCTCGGAACTTCGGGGTACTAACTATGGCTACACCTTC.

The rearrangement joins TRBV9 to TRBJ2-3; D not certain. Germline V gene sequence: CDR1 SGDLS, CDR2 YYNGEE. This CDR3 has 13 residues. The germline V and J ends were trimmed by 0 bases and 5 bases, with 7 bases remaining between them. The CDR3 DNA reads TGTGCCAGCAGCGTAGTGTCAGGAGATACGCAGTATTTT. Its translation: CASSVVSGDTQYF.

This clonotype has only a few counts. J is TRBJ1-5 and V is TRBV27; D is ambiguous. Per the germline V gene, CDR1 is MNHEY and CDR2 is SMNVEV (reference sequence). V was cut by 2 bases and J by 3 bases, with 8 bases left in between. The length of the CDR3 is 14 residues. The CDR3: CASSLMKDNQPQHF. The CDR3 nucleotides are TGTGCCAGCAGTTTAATGAAGGACAATCAGCCCCAGCATTTT.

Concerning this clonotype itself: A single base separates this from a much larger clone, so it may be a read error. This chain links TRBV20-1 with TRBJ2-2; possibly TRBD2 for D (7 bases). With 3 bases removed from V and 10 bases from J, the gap between germline ends came to 18 bases. This CDR3 is 14 amino acids long. Germline lookup yields CDR1 DFQATT and CDR2 SNEGSKA (reference sequence). CDR3 in amino acids: CSASRGGGVVELFF. CDR3 DNA: TGCAGTGCTAGTAGGGGGGGCGGTGTCGTGGAGCTGTTTTTT.

This clonotype was detected ten times or more. The rearrangement uses TRBV7-3 and TRBJ2-6; no clear D gene. Germline lookup yields CDR1 SGHTA and CDR2 FQGTGA. The CDR3 covers 14 residues. Trimming cost V 4 bases and J 1 base, with 5 bases left between them. CDR3 bases: TGTGCCAGCAGCTCCGGATCTGGGGCCAACGTCCTGACTTTC. This encodes CASSSGSGANVLTF.

About this clonotype: At one boundary the junction diverges from the germline segment, which might be a read error. CDR3 sequence (DNA): TGTGCCAGCAGCTTAGCCGGGGTCAACGAGCAGTACTTC. This codes for CASSLAGVNEQYF. The chain links TRBV5-1 to TRBJ2-7; possibly TRBD2 for D (5 bases). Germline CDR1 and CDR2: SGHRS and YFSETQ. This CDR3 region has 13 residues.

The rearrangement uses TRBV6-5 and TRBJ1-1; D is perhaps TRBD1 (5 bases). The length of the CDR3 is 15 residues. Germline values: CDR1 MNHEY, CDR2 SVGAGI. Trimming took off 0 bases at V and 0 bases at J, with 8 bases between the two ends. Written as DNA, the CDR3 is TGTGCCAGCAGTTACTCGTGGGGGATGAACACTGAAGCTTTCTTT. The encoded protein is CASSYSWGMNTEAFF.

The chain has TRBV12-5 and TRBJ2-2; possible D gene TRBD2, 5 bases. V was shortened by 6 bases and J by 4 bases, with 12 bases between the two germline ends. The CDR3 consists of 14 residues. Germline V gene lookup returns CDR1 LGHNT and CDR2 FRNRAP. CDR3 in amino acids: CASGGGSRTGELFF. CDR3 bases: TGTGCTAGTGGAGGCGGGTCCCGCACCGGGGAGCTGTTTTTT.